The 21 T cell receptor beta chains below come from one sample, sequenced in a study of T-cell memory formation after mild COVID-19. From the 5' RACE reads, TCRdb called clonotypes with MiXCR, one entry per CDR3 protein. Here the sample spans over 400,000 distinct CDR3 sequences, roughly a quarter being singletons. Sequences were obtained from PBMCs or a T cell subset sorted from them (not recorded which). The origin of the receptors is an adult woman who had mild COVID-19 (a few samples of this study predate the infection). Cell type and time point are not known.

V usage is TRBV20-1 and J usage is TRBJ1-1, with D perhaps matching TRBD1 (5 bases). In germline, CDR1 is DFQATT, CDR2 SNEGSKA (reference sequence). V lost 0 bases to trimming and J lost 0 bases, with 17 bases between them. This CDR3 has 17 residues. The CDR3 sequence: CSARDLPGRFLNTEAFF. The DNA of the CDR3 is TGCAGTGCTAGAGATCTACCAGGGCGCTTTCTGAACACTGAAGCTTTCTTT.

This clonotype was observed a handful of times. This chain uses TRBV2 with TRBJ1-1; D call uncertain. The CDR3 has 10 amino acids. V was clipped by 8 bases and J by 5 bases, with 6 bases between them. The germline V gene has CDR1 SNHLY and CDR2 FYNNEI. The chain's CDR3 is CASVWTEAFF. CDR3 coding DNA: TGTGCCAGCGTTTGGACTGAAGCTTTCTTT.

CDR3 sequence (DNA): TGTGCCAGCAGCTCCACACCCGACAGGGGGCGAGGCGAGCAGTACTTC. Translated, it gives CASSSTPDRGRGEQYF. The gene calls are TRBV13 and TRBJ2-7; 10 nucleotides match TRBD1. The CDR3 consists of 16 residues. Trimming took 4 bases from V and 6 from J; bases not matched to a gene: 12. Germline lookup yields CDR1 PRHDT and CDR2 FYEKMQ (reference sequence).

This clonotype was found a few times. This chain joins TRBV7-3 and TRBJ1-2, with D maybe TRBD1 (6 bases). V was clipped by 2 bases and J by 2 bases, with 12 bases between them. The CDR3 extends over 15 amino acids. The germline V gene encodes CDR1 SGHTA and CDR2 FQGTGA. CDR3 residues: CASSLDPQGNYGYTF. The DNA of the CDR3 is TGTGCCAGCAGCTTAGACCCCCAGGGGAACTATGGCTACACCTTC.

This clonotype appeared a few times. The J gene is TRBJ1-5, the V gene TRBV5-1, with a possible D match to TRBD1 (6 bases). The CDR3 length is 15 residues. The V gene's germline CDR1 is SGHRS and CDR2 YFSETQ. With 2 bases removed from V and 2 bases from J, the gap between germline ends came to 11 bases. Written as DNA, the CDR3 is TGCGCCAGCAGCTTAACAGGGTTCGGCAATCAGCCCCAGCATTTT. This codes for CASSLTGFGNQPQHF.

The rearrangement uses TRBV24-1 and TRBJ2-1; no clear D gene. V gave up 4 bases and J gave up 0 bases, with 15 bases separating them. CDR1 and CDR2 (germline): KGHDR, SFDVKD. The CDR3 runs to 17 residues. The CDR3 region is CATSDPARIGSYNEQFF. CDR3 DNA sequence: TGTGCCACCAGTGACCCGGCTCGAATCGGCTCCTACAATGAGCAGTTCTTC.

V is TRBV7-2 and J is TRBJ1-2; D is unclear. The CDR3 runs to 12 residues. Germline assignment: CDR1 SGHTA and CDR2 FQGNSA. The V end lost 2 bases, the J end lost 6 bases, and 7 bases lay between the germline ends. The DNA of the CDR3 is TGTGCCAGCAGCTTACAGGATAATGGCTACACCTTC. This codes for CASSLQDNGYTF.

This chain links TRBV5-5 with TRBJ2-7; D is unclear. This CDR3 has 12 residues. In germline, CDR1 is SGHKS, CDR2 YYEKEE (reference sequence). V was pared by 7 bases and J by 4 bases, with 12 bases between. CDR3 in DNA: TGTGCCAGCCAAGGTTACGGGTACGAGCAGTACTTC. Residues: CASQGYGYEQYF.

CDR3: CASRATGIDYGYTF. CDR3 coding DNA: TGTGCCAGTAGAGCAACAGGGATTGACTATGGCTACACCTTC. This chain joins TRBV2 and TRBJ1-2, with a possible D match to TRBD1 (6 bases). The CDR3 runs to 14 residues. V was pared by 9 bases and J by 3 bases, with 17 bases between. In germline, CDR1 is SNHLY, CDR2 FYNNEI.

This rearrangement joins TRBV12-3 or TRBV12-4 to TRBJ2-1, with 7 bases aligning to TRBD2. Germline trimming cut 2 bases from V and 1 base from J; bases unmatched to any gene: 8. The CDR3 runs to 17 residues. CDR3 loop: CASSLRLSSGSYNEQFF. CDR3 coding DNA: TGTGCCAGCAGTTTACGTCTTTCTAGCGGTTCCTACAATGAGCAGTTCTTC.

The chain recombines TRBV24-1 with TRBJ2-3; 8 positions match TRBD1. The CDR3 is made up of 16 amino acids. J lost 4 bases, V lost 7 bases, and 12 bases had no gene match. Germline lookup yields CDR1 KGHDR and CDR2 SFDVKD. This chain's CDR3 is CATSDGNRGSADTQYF. The CDR3 DNA sequence: TGTGCCACCAGCGATGGGAACAGGGGGTCTGCAGATACGCAGTATTTT.

V gene TRBV20-1 combines with J gene TRBJ2-7; 10 bases agree with TRBD2. The CDR3 spans 14 residues. Germline CDR1 DFQATT, CDR2 SNEGSKA (reference sequence). V gave up 4 bases and J gave up 5 bases; unmatched junction bases: 8. The CDR3 here is CSATASGSNDEQYF. The DNA of the CDR3 is TGCAGTGCTACAGCTAGCGGGAGTAACGACGAGCAGTACTTC.

This chain links TRBV6-5 with TRBJ1-1, with TRBD1 matching 7 bases. CDR1 MNHEY and CDR2 SVGAGI come from the germline V gene. The junction had 6 bases not matched to a gene; V was cut back by 8 bases and J by 6 bases. This CDR3 contains 12 residues. CDR3 in amino acids: CASGTVGAEAFF. The DNA for the CDR3 is TGTGCCAGCGGGACAGTAGGCGCTGAAGCTTTCTTT.

This chain links TRBV11-3 with TRBJ2-3; D unresolved. V was trimmed by 5 bases and J by 7 bases, leaving 10 bases between them. The germline V gene encodes CDR1 SGHNT and CDR2 YENEEA. The CDR3 has 12 residues. The CDR3 bases are TGTGCCAGCAGCCCCGACACTTATACGCAGTATTTT. This translates into CASSPDTYTQYF.

V usage is TRBV29-1 and J usage is TRBJ2-1; 8 nucleotides agree with TRBD2. This CDR3 has 15 amino acids. In germline, CDR1 is SQVTM, CDR2 ANQGSEA. With V trimmed by 4 bases and J by 6 bases, 11 bases remained unmatched. Written as DNA, the CDR3 is TGCAGCGTTGCCCCCCTCGCGGGAGGTCTCAATGAGCAGTTCTTC. Its protein is CSVAPLAGGLNEQFF.

This clonotype was picked up a small number of times. The chain joins TRBV4-3 to TRBJ2-3; 10 bases map to TRBD2. V lost 2 bases to trimming and J lost 4 bases; unmatched junction nucleotides: 9. The CDR3 contains 17 residues. Germline loops: CDR1 LGHNA, CDR2 YSLEER. Here the CDR3 DNA reads TGCGCCAGCAGCCAACTACTCCTAGCGGGAGATGCAGATACGCAGTATTTT. This encodes CASSQLLLAGDADTQYF.

This clonotype was observed a handful of times. This chain uses TRBV20-1 with TRBJ2-3; tentative D call: TRBD1 (6 bases). V lost 7 bases and J lost 3, with 20 bases in between. The CDR3 has 15 amino acids. Germline CDR1 is DFQATT and CDR2 is SNEGSKA (reference sequence). The CDR3 DNA follows: TGCAGTGTCGACCCTCAGGGGTTGTGGACAGATACGCAGTATTTT. Amino acids: CSVDPQGLWTDTQYF.

This sequence joins TRBV30 and TRBJ2-3; 7 nucleotides align to TRBD1. The V segment lost 3 bases and the J segment 10 bases; nucleotides outside the gene matches: 4. Germline V gene data show CDR1 as GTSNPN and CDR2 as SVGIG (reference sequence). The CDR3 runs 11 residues. The CDR3 loop reads CAWRRQGSQYF. Written as DNA, the CDR3 is TGTGCCTGGAGAAGACAGGGTTCGCAGTATTTT.

The chain recombines TRBV12-3 or TRBV12-4 with TRBJ2-5, with TRBD2 as a possible D gene (6 bases). The CDR3 has 15 residues. V lost 5 bases to trimming and J lost 4 bases, with 17 bases between them. CDR3 coding DNA: TGTGCCAGCAGTGCGGTAGGGGCCGGGGGAGAGACCCAGTACTTC. Amino acid sequence: CASSAVGAGGETQYF.

The gene calls are TRBV28 and TRBJ2-7, with 10 nucleotides matching TRBD1. V was clipped by 6 bases and J by 4 bases; unmatched bases: 9. This CDR3 is 15 amino acids long. Looked up from germline, CDR1 is MDHEN and CDR2 is SYDVKM. The CDR3 nucleotides read TGTGCCAGCAGATCCTCCGGGACAGGGGCGTACGAGCAGTACTTC. Its protein is CASRSSGTGAYEQYF.

This clonotype was counted ten times or more. The chain is built from TRBV12-3 or TRBV12-4 and TRBJ2-7; no firm D call. V was shortened by 6 bases and J by 4 bases, with 10 bases between the two germline ends. The CDR3 is 12 amino acids. The CDR3 bases are TGTGCCAGCAGCTTCGCCGGATACGAGCAGTACTTC. Amino acids: CASSFAGYEQYF.